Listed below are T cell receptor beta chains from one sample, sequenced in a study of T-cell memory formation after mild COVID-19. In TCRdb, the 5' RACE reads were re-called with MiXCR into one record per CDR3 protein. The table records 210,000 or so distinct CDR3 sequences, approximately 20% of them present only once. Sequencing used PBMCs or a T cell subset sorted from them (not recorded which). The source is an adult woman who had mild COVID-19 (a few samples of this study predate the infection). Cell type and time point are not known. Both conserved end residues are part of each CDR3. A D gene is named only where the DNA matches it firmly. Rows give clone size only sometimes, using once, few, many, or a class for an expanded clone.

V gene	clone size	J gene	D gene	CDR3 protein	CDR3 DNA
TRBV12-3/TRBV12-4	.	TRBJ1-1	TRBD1	CASMDRVNTEAFF	TGTGCCAGCATGGACAGGGTGAACACTGAAGCTTTCTTT
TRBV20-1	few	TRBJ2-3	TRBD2	CSATSGEASDTQYF	TGCAGTGCAACCAGCGGGGAAGCCTCAGATACGCAGTATTTT
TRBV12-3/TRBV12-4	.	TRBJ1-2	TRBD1	CASSRRDRGQVGNYGYTF	TGTGCCAGCAGTCGTCGGGACAGGGGGCAGGTCGGCAACTATGGCTACACCTTC
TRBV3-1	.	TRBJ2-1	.	CASSPPRGQNYNEQFF	TGTGCCAGCAGCCCACCTCGAGGACAGAACTACAATGAGCAGTTCTTC
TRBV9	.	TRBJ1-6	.	CASSVGTVYNSPLHF	TGTGCCAGCAGCGTAGGGACAGTATATAATTCACCCCTCCACTTT
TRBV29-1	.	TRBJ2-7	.	CSVDGRGSYEQYF	TGCAGCGTTGACGGCAGGGGATCCTACGAGCAGTACTTC
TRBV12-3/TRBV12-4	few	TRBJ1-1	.	CASSFRGEGTEAFF	TGTGCCAGCAGTTTTCGGGGGGAGGGCACTGAAGCTTTCTTT
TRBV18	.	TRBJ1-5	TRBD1	CASSPREDRGPNQPQHF	TGTGCCAGCTCACCACGTGAGGACAGGGGGCCAAATCAGCCCCAGCATTTT
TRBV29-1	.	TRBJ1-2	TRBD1	CSVEPTGVGYGYTF	TGCAGCGTTGAGCCGACAGGGGTTGGCTATGGCTACACCTTC
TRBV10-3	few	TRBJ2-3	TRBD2	CAISESLAGDTQYF	TGTGCCATCAGTGAGTCCCTAGCGGGAGATACGCAGTATTTT
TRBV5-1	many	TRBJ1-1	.	CASSPQVNTEAFF	TGCGCCAGCAGCCCTCAGGTGAACACTGAAGCTTTCTTT
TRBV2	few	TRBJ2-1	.	CASVWSPNHEQFF	TGTGCCAGCGTTTGGTCCCCTAACCATGAGCAGTTCTTC
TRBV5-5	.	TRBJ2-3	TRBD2	CASSRVAASGGDTQYF	TGTGCCAGCAGCCGAGTCGCCGCTAGCGGGGGGGATACGCAGTATTTT
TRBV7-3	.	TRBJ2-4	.	CASSSSGPRGKNIQYF	TGTGCCAGCAGCTCGAGCGGGCCAAGGGGCAAAAACATTCAGTACTTC
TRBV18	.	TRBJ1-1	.	CASSPGVEFAEAFF	TGTGCCAGCTCACCCGGTGTCGAATTTGCTGAAGCTTTCTTT
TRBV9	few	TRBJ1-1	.	CASRAGTGVTEAFF	TGTGCCAGCAGGGCCGGGACGGGGGTGACTGAAGCTTTCTTT
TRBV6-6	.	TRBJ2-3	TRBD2	CASSSDSGGADTQYF	TGTGCCAGCAGTAGCGATAGCGGGGGGGCAGATACGCAGTATTTT
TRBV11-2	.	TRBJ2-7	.	CASSLLVSYEQYF	TGTGCCAGCAGCCTCCTCGTGTCCTACGAGCAGTACTTC
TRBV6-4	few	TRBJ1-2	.	CASSAELAPNYGYTF	TGTGCCAGCAGTGCCGAGTTGGCCCCTAACTATGGCTACACCTTC
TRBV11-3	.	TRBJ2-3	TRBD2	CASSSGSGRTDTQYF	TGTGCCAGCAGCTCCGGTAGCGGGAGAACAGATACGCAGTATTTT
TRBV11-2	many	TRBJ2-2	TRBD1	CASSLKTGGTGELFF	TGTGCCAGCAGCTTAAAGACAGGGGGCACCGGGGAGCTGTTTTTT
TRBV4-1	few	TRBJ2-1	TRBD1	CASSRGSGQSYNEQFF	TGCGCCAGCAGCCGAGGCTCGGGACAGTCCTACAATGAGCAGTTCTTC
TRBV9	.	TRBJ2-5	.	CASSAIGGSRGQETQYF	TGTGCCAGCAGCGCGATTGGGGGGAGTCGGGGCCAAGAGACCCAGTACTTC
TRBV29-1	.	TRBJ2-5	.	CSVRDGGPAETQYF	TGCAGCGTTAGGGACGGAGGGCCAGCAGAGACCCAGTACTTC
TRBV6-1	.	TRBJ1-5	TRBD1	CASSEGQGAPIGQPQHF	TGTGCCAGCAGTGAAGGGCAGGGGGCCCCAATCGGACAGCCCCAGCATTTT
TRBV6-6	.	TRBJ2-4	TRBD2	CASSAGGLAKAKNIQYF	TGTGCCAGCAGCGCAGGGGGACTAGCGAAAGCCAAAAACATTCAGTACTTC
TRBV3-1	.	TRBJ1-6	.	CASSRGPRSPLHF	TGTGCCAGCAGCCGGGGTCCCCGTTCACCCCTCCACTTT
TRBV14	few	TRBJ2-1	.	CASSRRSSYNEQFF	TGTGCCAGCAGCCGGAGGAGCTCCTACAATGAGCAGTTCTTC
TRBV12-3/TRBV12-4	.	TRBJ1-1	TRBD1	CASRAGQGNTEAFF	TGTGCCAGCAGGGCGGGACAGGGGAACACTGAAGCTTTCTTT
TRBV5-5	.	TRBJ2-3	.	CASSNGGTGSTDTQYF	TGTGCCAGCAGCAATGGAGGGACGGGTAGCACAGATACGCAGTATTTT
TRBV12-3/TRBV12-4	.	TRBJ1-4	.	CASSFQFNEKLFF	TGTGCCAGCAGTTTTCAGTTTAATGAAAAACTGTTTTTT
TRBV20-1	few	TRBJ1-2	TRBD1	CATGGRRGPDGYTF	TGCGCAACAGGGGGCAGGCGCGGTCCGGATGGCTACACCTTC
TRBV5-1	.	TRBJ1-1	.	CASSQDGNTEAFF	TGCGCCAGCAGCCAGGACGGGAACACTGAAGCTTTCTTT
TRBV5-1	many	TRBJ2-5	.	CASSLGLQETQYF	TGCGCCAGCAGCTTGGGACTACAAGAGACCCAGTACTTC
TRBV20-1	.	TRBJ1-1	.	CSARGSRGNTEAFF	TGCAGTGCTAGGGGGAGCCGGGGGAACACTGAAGCTTTCTTT
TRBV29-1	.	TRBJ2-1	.	CSGRKGTYNEQFF	TGCAGTGGCCGTAAGGGAACCTACAATGAGCAGTTCTTC
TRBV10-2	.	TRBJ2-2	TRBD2	CASSAGGGPGELFF	TGCGCCAGCAGTGCGGGAGGGGGACCCGGGGAGCTGTTTTTT
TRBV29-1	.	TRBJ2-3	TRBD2	CSALPLAGGPADTQYF	TGCAGCGCCCTCCCCCTAGCGGGAGGGCCGGCAGATACGCAGTATTTT
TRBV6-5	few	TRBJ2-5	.	CASSYTYQASPTETQYF	TGTGCCAGCAGTTACACATACCAGGCTTCGCCTACCGAGACCCAGTACTTC
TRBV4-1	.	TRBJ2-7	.	CASSQDQGPILYEQYF	TGCGCCAGCAGCCAAGATCAAGGACCGATCCTCTACGAGCAGTACTTC
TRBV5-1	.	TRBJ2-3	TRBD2	CASSDLAGDSTDTQYF	TGCGCCAGCAGCGACCTAGCGGGGGATAGCACAGATACGCAGTATTTT
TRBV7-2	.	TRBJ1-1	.	CASSFWAGNTEAFF	TGTGCCAGCAGCTTCTGGGCAGGGAACACTGAAGCTTTCTTT
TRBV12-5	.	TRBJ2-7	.	CASGLTPGQGVHEQYF	TGTGCTAGTGGTTTGACCCCGGGACAAGGGGTCCACGAGCAGTACTTC
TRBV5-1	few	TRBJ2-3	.	CASSLVYQGLTYTDTQYF	TGCGCCAGCAGCTTGGTCTACCAGGGGCTTACCTACACAGATACGCAGTATTTT
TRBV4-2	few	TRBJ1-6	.	CASSQDKGRDSPLHF	TGTGCCAGCAGCCAAGATAAGGGACGTGATTCACCCCTCCACTTT
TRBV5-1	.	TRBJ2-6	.	CASSLVGGSTGANVLTF	TGCGCCAGCAGCTTGGTTGGGGGGTCAACTGGGGCCAACGTCCTGACTTTC
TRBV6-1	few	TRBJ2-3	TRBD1	CASSQDRGRGTDTQYF	TGTGCCAGCAGCCAGGACAGGGGGCGTGGTACAGATACGCAGTATTTT
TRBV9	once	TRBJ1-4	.	CASSEGGGTRSEKLFF	TGTGCCAGCAGTGAAGGCGGGGGAACGAGGAGTGAAAAACTGTTTTTT
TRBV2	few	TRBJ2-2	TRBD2	CASSGGLAGVTGELFF	TGTGCCAGCAGTGGAGGACTAGCGGGGGTCACCGGGGAGCTGTTTTTT
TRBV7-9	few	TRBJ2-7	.	CASSRTGEAYEQYF	TGTGCCAGCAGCCGAACGGGGGAAGCCTACGAGCAGTACTTC
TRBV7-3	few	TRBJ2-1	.	CASSTPGDEQFF	TGTGCCAGCAGCACCCCAGGTGATGAGCAGTTCTTC
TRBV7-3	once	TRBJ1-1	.	CASSLGGKHTEAFF	TGTGCCAGCAGCTTAGGAGGGAAGCACACTGAAGCTTTCTTT